The 30 T cell receptor beta chains below all came from one sample that was sequenced in a study of human T cells and chemical hapten exposure. TCRdb re-called the RACE reads through MiXCR, storing one row per CDR3 protein. The profile covers approximately 82,000 distinct CDR3 sequences, with under 12% appearing a single time and roughly 2.2% taken by the ten largest. Indicated time point: patch test 1, 2 weeks after DPC sensitization. The treatment was: therapeutic diphenylcyclopropenone sensitization with weekly scalp DPC. The specimen was whole blood, collected in connection with sensitization to the hapten diphenylcyclopropenone (DPC). Receptor source: a middle-aged man with alopecia areata. Some clones in this sample may be carry-over from other donors' samples.

The V call is TRBV10-3, the J call TRBJ1-1; D not resolved. From germline, CDR1 is ENHRY and CDR2 SYGVKD. Trimming removed 3 bases at V and 1 base at J, with 12 bases between. CDR3 length: 15 amino acids. The CDR3 loop is CAISDNQGPNTEAFF. CDR3 nucleotide sequence: TGTGCCATCAGTGACAACCAAGGTCCGAACACTGAAGCTTTCTTT.

The chain employs TRBV7-2 and TRBJ2-7; D not certain. The CDR3 has 15 amino acids. The germline V and J ends were trimmed by 3 bases and 2 bases, with 14 bases remaining between them. Germline V lookup: CDR1 SGHTA, CDR2 FQGNSA. The CDR3 is CASSFDIAATYEQYV. The CDR3 nucleotides are TGTGCCAGCAGCTTTGACATTGCGGCAACCTACGAGCAGTACGTC.

V gene TRBV11-2 combines with J gene TRBJ2-1; unclear D gene. The CDR3 sequence is 13 residues long. The germline V gene encodes CDR1 SGHAT and CDR2 FQNNGV. V shed 3 bases and J shed 6 bases, with 9 bases lying between them. The CDR3 here is CASSFTNLNEQFF. The CDR3 DNA follows: TGTGCCAGCAGCTTTACCAATCTCAATGAGCAGTTCTTC.

This clonotype has at least ten counts. This chain links TRBV29-1 with TRBJ2-3; the D gene is possibly TRBD2 (6 bases). The CDR3 extends over 14 amino acids. Germline V gives CDR1 SQVTM, CDR2 ANQGSEA. The CDR3 sequence is CSTNQGGGADTQYF. In DNA form, the CDR3 reads TGCAGTACCAACCAGGGCGGAGGGGCAGATACGCAGTATTTT.

In this sample, this clonotype turned up a few times. The genes are TRBV20-1 and TRBJ2-1; 11 nucleotides match TRBD2. The germline gives CDR1 DFQATT, CDR2 SNEGSKA (reference sequence). This CDR3 has 14 amino acids. Losses at the gene ends were 5 bases for V and 5 bases for J; bases not matched to a gene: 5. The CDR3 nucleotides read TGCAGTGCTGAGACTAGCGGGGTGAACAATGAGCAGTTCTTC. Translation gives CSAETSGVNNEQFF.

This clonotype came up a few times. DNA for the CDR3: TGTGCCAGCAGTTACTCGCTAGAGGCGGGCTACACCTTC. Protein product: CASSYSLEAGYTF. This chain joins TRBV6-2 or TRBV6-3 and TRBJ1-2, with D unclear. Germline V CDR1 and CDR2: MNHEY, SVGEGT. Between the trimmed V and J ends, which lost 0 bases and 8 bases, there was a span of 10 bases. The CDR3 has 13 amino acids.

This clonotype was observed a few times. The chain's CDR3 is CASSLEGQGYEKLFF. The CDR3 nucleotides are TGCGCCAGCAGCTTAGAGGGACAGGGGTATGAAAAACTGTTTTTT. The chain couples TRBV5-1 to TRBJ1-4; 10 bases are shared with TRBD1. This CDR3 has 15 amino acids. V lost 2 bases and J lost 6; bases outside the gene matches: 4. Germline values: CDR1 SGHRS, CDR2 YFSETQ. The full variable domain, with the rest looked up from reference TRBV5-1 and TRBJ1-4, is KAGVTQTPRYLIKTRGQQVTLSCSPISGHRSVSWYQQTPGQGLQFLFEYFSETQRNKGNFPGRFSGRQFSNSRSEMNVSTLELGDSALYLCASSLEGQGYEKLFFGSGTQLSVL.

This clonotype turned up a few times. The chain combines TRBV19 with TRBJ2-1, with TRBD1 as a possible D gene (6 bases). The CDR3 runs to 14 residues. V was cut by 5 bases and J by 8 bases, with 16 bases left in between. CDR1 is LNHDA and CDR2 is SQIVND in the germline V gene (reference sequence). CDR3 amino acids: CASSAREQGYEQFF. In nucleotides, the CDR3 is TGTGCCAGTAGTGCCCGGGAACAGGGATATGAGCAGTTCTTC.

This clonotype was seen ten or more times. The rearrangement joins TRBV7-2 to TRBJ2-7; no firm D call. Trimming removed 0 bases at V and 5 bases at J, with 11 bases between. The CDR3 is made up of 14 amino acids. CDR1 and CDR2 from the germline V gene are SGHTA and FQGNSA. The CDR3 region is CASSLAWGTDEQYF. DNA for the CDR3: TGTGCCAGCAGCTTAGCGTGGGGAACAGACGAGCAGTACTTC.

In this sample, this clonotype turned up a few times. The chain couples TRBV15 to TRBJ2-7; D gene uncertain. Between the trimmed V and J ends, which lost 3 bases and 4 bases, there was a span of 4 bases. CDR1 and CDR2 from the germline V gene are LNHNV and YYDKDF (reference sequence). CDR3 length equals 11 residues. The CDR3 is CATSSEYEQYF. DNA for the CDR3: TGTGCCACCAGCAGTGAATACGAGCAGTACTTC.

The chain uses TRBV5-6 and TRBJ2-7; D possibly uses TRBD1 or TRBD2 (6 bases each). V dropped 5 bases and J dropped 5 bases, with 11 bases sitting between them. The CDR3 has 12 amino acids. From germline, CDR1 is SGHDT and CDR2 YYEEEE. CDR3 bases: TGTGCCAGCAGTTACGGGGGCAACGAGCAGTACTTC. Its translation: CASSYGGNEQYF.

This clonotype was picked up a small number of times. The rearrangement joins TRBV24-1 to TRBJ1-1, with TRBD1 as a possible D gene (6 bases). Germline loops: CDR1 KGHDR, CDR2 SFDVKD. V was pared by 9 bases and J by 1 base, with 8 bases between. CDR3 length equals 12 residues. CDR3 nucleotides: TGTGCCACCCAGACAGGGAACACTGAAGCTTTCTTT. Its translation: CATQTGNTEAFF.

This clonotype has ten or more counts. The rearrangement links TRBV28 to TRBJ2-3; 11 bases agree with TRBD2. The CDR3 runs 15 residues. Germline V gives CDR1 MDHEN, CDR2 SYDVKM. The ends lost 3 bases at V and 7 bases at J; junction bases unmatched: 6. CDR3: CASSFGLAGGNTQYF. The CDR3 nucleotides are TGTGCCAGCAGTTTTGGGCTAGCGGGAGGAAATACGCAGTATTTT.

The V and J genes are TRBV3-1 and TRBJ2-7, with D maybe TRBD2 (6 bases). Germline assignment: CDR1 LGHDT and CDR2 YNNKEL (reference sequence). CDR3 length: 12 amino acids. The V end lost 5 bases, the J end lost 3 bases, and 8 bases lay between the germline ends. CDR3 sequence (DNA): TGTGCCAGCAGCGGAGGGCGCTACGAGCAGTACGTC. Translating gives CASSGGRYEQYV.

The rearrangement uses TRBV6-5 and TRBJ2-3; TRBD1 aligns across 10 bases. Germline lookup yields CDR1 MNHEY and CDR2 SVGAGI. Trimming cost V 6 bases and J 3 bases; bases outside gene matches: 12. This CDR3 has 17 amino acids. CDR3 nucleotide sequence: TGTGCCAGCAGCACGCCGGACAGGGGGGGATATACAGATACGCAGTATTTT. Its protein is CASSTPDRGGYTDTQYF.

This clonotype occurred many times. A read error may account for a junction end that differs from germline. The chain joins TRBV7-9 to TRBJ1-1; 7 nucleotides align to TRBD1. Germline V gives CDR1 SEHNR, CDR2 FQNEAQ (reference sequence). CDR3 length equals 15 residues. As DNA, the CDR3 is TGTGCCAGCAGCTCCGCCACAGGGGTGAACACTGAAGCCTTCTTT. This encodes CASSSATGVNTEAFF.

This clonotype came up many times. The chain has TRBV6-5 and TRBJ1-2; perhaps TRBD1 as D (5 bases). Trimming stripped 2 bases from V and 2 bases from J, with 15 bases between. The CDR3 runs 16 residues. Germline lookup yields CDR1 MNHEY and CDR2 SVGAGI. CDR3 in amino acids: CASSYEAGTPNYGYTF. DNA of the CDR3: TGTGCCAGCAGTTACGAAGCAGGGACCCCGAACTATGGCTACACCTTC.

This clonotype came up a few times. CDR3 DNA: TGTGCCAGCAGTGAAGGGACTAATAGTTGGTACAATGAGCAGTTCTTC. Protein: CASSEGTNSWYNEQFF. The chain combines TRBV6-1 with TRBJ2-1, with D tentatively TRBD2 (6 bases). Germline V gives CDR1 MNHNS, CDR2 SASEGT. The length of the CDR3 is 16 residues. V dropped 1 base and J dropped 4 bases, with 14 bases sitting between them.

The chain is built from TRBV5-1 and TRBJ2-1; 11 positions agree with TRBD2. The V gene end was trimmed by 0 bases and the J gene end by 10 bases; junction bases not matched to a gene: 6. The CDR3 runs to 15 residues. Germline loops: CDR1 SGHRS, CDR2 YFSETQ. In DNA, the CDR3 is TGCGCCAGCAGCTTGGTAACTAGCGGGAGCGGGGAGCAGTTCTTC. This sequence encodes CASSLVTSGSGEQFF. Full variable domain (outside the CDR3, taken from reference TRBV5-1 and TRBJ2-1): KAGVTQTPRYLIKTRGQQVTLSCSPISGHRSVSWYQQTPGQGLQFLFEYFSETQRNKGNFPGRFSGRQFSNSRSEMNVSTLELGDSALYLCASSLVTSGSGEQFFGPGTRLTVL.

This clonotype was seen a handful of times. This rearrangement joins TRBV5-4 to TRBJ2-1; possibly TRBD1 for D (6 bases). The CDR3 runs 13 residues. V was pared by 3 bases and J by 5 bases, with 9 bases between. Germline V gene lookup returns CDR1 SGHNT and CDR2 YYREEE (reference sequence). In nucleotides, the CDR3 is TGTGCCAGCAGCTCCAGACAGGACAATGAGCAGTTCTTC. The encoded protein is CASSSRQDNEQFF.

This clonotype has at least ten counts. J is TRBJ2-5 and V is TRBV21-1; no check of the table's D call, TRBD1, against the DNA was made. TRBV21-1 is labeled a pseudogene. The CDR3 covers 17 residues. The chain's CDR3 is CASSKEQELMSAETQYF. The CDR3 nucleotides read TGTGCCAGCAGCAAAGAACAGGAATTAATGAGCGCAGAGACCCAGTACTTC.

This clonotype was seen more than once but under ten times. The V call is TRBV6-2 or TRBV6-3, the J call TRBJ1-1, with 8 nucleotides matching TRBD1. J lost 6 bases, V lost 0 bases, and 6 bases had no gene match. This CDR3 is 15 amino acids long. Germline assignment: CDR1 MNHEY and CDR2 SVGEGT. Here the CDR3 DNA reads TGTGCCAGCAGTTACTCGAACAGGGGGGGATCTGAAGCTTTCTTT. This gives the protein CASSYSNRGGSEAFF.

This chain uses TRBV30 with TRBJ1-4, with D tentatively TRBD1 (6 bases). V shed 2 bases and J shed 6 bases, with 13 bases lying between them. The length of the CDR3 is 14 residues. Germline CDR1 and CDR2: GTSNPN and SVGIG (reference sequence). The CDR3: CAWSRGGLDEKLFF. The CDR3, as DNA: TGTGCCTGGAGTAGGGGGGGCCTCGATGAAAAACTGTTTTTT. Complete variable domain (other parts from reference TRBV30 and TRBJ1-4): SQTIHQWPATLVQPVGSPLSLECTVEGTSNPNLYWYRQAAGRGLQLLFYSVGIGQISSEVPQNLSASRPQDRQFILSSKKLLLSDSGFYLCAWSRGGLDEKLFFGSGTQLSVL.

This clonotype turned up a few times. The CDR3 sequence: CASSSRGTGGNEQFF. The CDR3 DNA reads TGTGCCAGCAGCTCCAGGGGGACAGGGGGCAATGAGCAGTTCTTC. The chain combines TRBV11-3 with TRBJ2-1, with 11 bases lining up with TRBD1. With V trimmed by 4 bases and J by 6 bases, 5 bases remained unmatched. CDR3 length: 15 amino acids. Germline V gene lookup returns CDR1 SGHNT and CDR2 YENEEA.

This chain links TRBV30 with TRBJ1-1, with a tentative D call TRBD1 (5 bases). Germline V CDR1 and CDR2: GTSNPN, SVGIG (reference sequence). This CDR3 has 11 amino acids. V was pared by 3 bases and J by 3 bases, with 5 bases between. This chain's CDR3 is CAWRGDTEAFF. CDR3 in DNA: TGTGCCTGGAGAGGGGACACTGAAGCTTTCTTT.

V and J are TRBV6-2 or TRBV6-3 and TRBJ2-7; D not certain. Per germline, CDR1 MNHEY and CDR2 SVGEGT. The V and J ends lost 7 bases and 2 bases respectively, with 6 bases between them. The length of the CDR3 is 11 residues. The CDR3 nucleotides are TGTGCCAGCACTTATACCTACGAGCAGTACGTC. This sequence encodes CASTYTYEQYV.

This clonotype was counted at least ten times. The CDR3 here is CASKWGRANYGYTF. CDR3 bases: TGTGCCAGCAAGTGGGGACGAGCTAACTATGGCTACACCTTC. The chain couples TRBV28 to TRBJ1-2, with a possible D match to TRBD1 (5 bases). V lost 7 bases and J lost 0, with 12 bases in between. This CDR3 region has 14 residues. Germline V CDR1 and CDR2: MDHEN, SYDVKM.

This clonotype has ten or more counts. The chain uses TRBV27 and TRBJ1-1; possibly TRBD1 for D (5 bases). Per germline, CDR1 MNHEY and CDR2 SMNVEV (reference sequence). The CDR3 covers 15 residues. V was cut by 1 base and J by 4 bases, with 13 bases left in between. The CDR3: CASSLLPGGSTEAFF. In DNA, the CDR3 is TGTGCCAGCAGTTTATTACCGGGGGGAAGCACTGAAGCTTTCTTT.

V usage is TRBV6-2 or TRBV6-3 and J usage is TRBJ1-1; D not certain. The CDR3 has 13 amino acids. Germline-derived CDR1 and CDR2 are MNHEY and SVGEGT. With 5 bases removed from V and 3 bases from J, the gap between germline ends came to 10 bases. CDR3 sequence reads: CASSPYEDTEAFF. CDR3 DNA sequence: TGTGCCAGCAGTCCTTACGAGGACACTGAAGCTTTCTTT.

In its sample, this clonotype was seen a few times. The DNA of the CDR3 is TGCAGTGCTAGGGGGGGCGCAGGGTTTATCAACGAGCAGTACTTC. Its translation: CSARGGAGFINEQYF. This rearrangement joins TRBV20-1 to TRBJ2-7, with D possibly being TRBD1 or TRBD2 (6 bases each). The CDR3 spans 15 residues. V was clipped by 3 bases and J by 5 bases, with 20 bases between them. Germline assignment: CDR1 DFQATT and CDR2 SNEGSKA (reference sequence).